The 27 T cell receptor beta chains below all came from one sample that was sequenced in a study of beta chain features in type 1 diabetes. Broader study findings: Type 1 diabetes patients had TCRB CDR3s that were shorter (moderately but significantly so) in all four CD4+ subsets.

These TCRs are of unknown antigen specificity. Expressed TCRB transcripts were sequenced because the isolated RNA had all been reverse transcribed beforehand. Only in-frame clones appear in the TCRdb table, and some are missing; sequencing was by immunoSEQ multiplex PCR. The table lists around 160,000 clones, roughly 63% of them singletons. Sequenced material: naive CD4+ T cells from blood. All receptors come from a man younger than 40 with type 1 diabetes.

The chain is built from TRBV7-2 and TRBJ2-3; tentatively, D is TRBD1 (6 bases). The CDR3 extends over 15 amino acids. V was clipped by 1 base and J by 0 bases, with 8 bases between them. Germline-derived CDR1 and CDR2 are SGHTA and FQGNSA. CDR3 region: CASSLGTASTDTQYF. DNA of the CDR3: TGTGCCAGCAGCTTAGGGACAGCTAGCACAGATACGCAGTATTTT.

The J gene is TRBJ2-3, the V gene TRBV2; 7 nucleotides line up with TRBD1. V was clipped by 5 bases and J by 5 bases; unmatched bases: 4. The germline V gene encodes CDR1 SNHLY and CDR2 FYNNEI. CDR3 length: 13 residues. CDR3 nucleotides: TGTGCCAGCAGTCGACAGGGTATAGATACGCAGTATTTT. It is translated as CASSRQGIDTQYF.

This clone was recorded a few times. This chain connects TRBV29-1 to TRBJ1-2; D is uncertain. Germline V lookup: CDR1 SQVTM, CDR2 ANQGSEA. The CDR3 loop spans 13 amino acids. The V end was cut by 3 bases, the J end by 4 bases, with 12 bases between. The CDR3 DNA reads TGCAGCGTTGAGGAACGGCTGGGCTATGGCTACACCTTC. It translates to CSVEERLGYGYTF.

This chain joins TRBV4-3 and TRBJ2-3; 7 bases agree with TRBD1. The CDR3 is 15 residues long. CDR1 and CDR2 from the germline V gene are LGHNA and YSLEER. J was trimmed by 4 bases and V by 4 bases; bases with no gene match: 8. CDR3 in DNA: TGCGCCAGCAGCCGTACAGGGGAACCAGCAGATACGCAGTATTTT. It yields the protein CASSRTGEPADTQYF.

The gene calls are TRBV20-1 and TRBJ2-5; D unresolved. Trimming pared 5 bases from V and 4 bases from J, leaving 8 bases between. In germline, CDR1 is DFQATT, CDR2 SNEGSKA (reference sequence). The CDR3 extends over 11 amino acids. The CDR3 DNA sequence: TGCAGTGCTGCCCTGGGAGAGACCCAGTACTTC. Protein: CSAALGETQYF.

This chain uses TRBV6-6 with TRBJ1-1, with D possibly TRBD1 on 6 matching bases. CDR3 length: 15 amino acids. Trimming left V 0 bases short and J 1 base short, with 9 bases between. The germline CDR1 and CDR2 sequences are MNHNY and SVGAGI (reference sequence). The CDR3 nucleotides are TGTGCCAGCAGTTACTCCCAGACAGGGAACACTGAAGCTTTCTTT. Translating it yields CASSYSQTGNTEAFF.

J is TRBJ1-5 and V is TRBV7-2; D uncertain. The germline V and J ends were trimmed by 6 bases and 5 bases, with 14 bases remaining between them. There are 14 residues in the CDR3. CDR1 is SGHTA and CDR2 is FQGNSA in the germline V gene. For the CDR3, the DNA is TGTGCCAGCAGTGGGCAGGAGCATTATCAGCCCCAGCATTTT. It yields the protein CASSGQEHYQPQHF.

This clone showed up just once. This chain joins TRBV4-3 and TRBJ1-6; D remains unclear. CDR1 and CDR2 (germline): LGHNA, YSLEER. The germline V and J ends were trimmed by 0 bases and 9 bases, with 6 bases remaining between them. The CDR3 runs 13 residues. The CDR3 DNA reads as TGCGCCAGCAGCCAAGATAGCGGTTCACCCCTCCACTTT. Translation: CASSQDSGSPLHF.

The CDR3 region is CASSYTTGSDQPQHF. The CDR3 coding sequence is TGTGCCAGCAGTTACACTACAGGGTCTGATCAGCCCCAGCATTTT. This chain joins TRBV6-5 and TRBJ1-5, with D possibly matching TRBD1 (6 bases). The CDR3 totals 15 residues. Germline V gene lookup returns CDR1 MNHEY and CDR2 SVGAGI. Trimming took off 2 bases at V and 5 bases at J, with 13 bases between the two ends.

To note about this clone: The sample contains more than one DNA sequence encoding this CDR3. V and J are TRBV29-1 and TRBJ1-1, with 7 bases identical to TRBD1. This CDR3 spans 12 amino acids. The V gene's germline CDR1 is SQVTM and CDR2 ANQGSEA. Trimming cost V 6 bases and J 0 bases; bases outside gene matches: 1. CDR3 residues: CSVGTVNTEAFF. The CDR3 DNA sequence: TGCAGCGTCGGGACAGTGAACACTGAAGCTTTCTTT.

In nucleotides, the CDR3 is TGTGCCAGCAGCCCCGCACCAACGGGGTCGCAGTTCTTC. Encoded protein: CASSPAPTGSQFF. The genes are TRBV7-6 and TRBJ2-1; perhaps TRBD2 as D (5 bases). The V gene lost 5 bases and the J gene lost 12 bases, with 17 bases spanning the gap. The CDR3 is 13 residues long. CDR1 is SGHVS, CDR2 FNYEAQ, per germline.

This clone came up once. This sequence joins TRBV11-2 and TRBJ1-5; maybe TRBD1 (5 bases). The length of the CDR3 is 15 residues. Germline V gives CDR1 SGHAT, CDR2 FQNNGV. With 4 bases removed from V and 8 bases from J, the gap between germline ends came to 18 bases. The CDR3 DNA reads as TGTGCCAGCAGCTCTCAGGGAACTGGCGGAGAGCCCCAGCATTTT. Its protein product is CASSSQGTGGEPQHF. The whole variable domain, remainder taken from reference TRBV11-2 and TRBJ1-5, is EAGVAQSPRYKIIEKRQSVAFWCNPISGHATLYWYQQILGQGPKLLIQFQNNGVVDDSQLPKDRFSAERLKGVDSTLKIQPAKLEDSAVYLCASSSQGTGGEPQHFGDGTRLSIL.

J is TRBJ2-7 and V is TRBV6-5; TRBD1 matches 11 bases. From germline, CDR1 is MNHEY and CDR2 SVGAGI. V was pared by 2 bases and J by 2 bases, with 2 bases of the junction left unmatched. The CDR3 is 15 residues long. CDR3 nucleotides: TGTGCCAGCAGTTACCAGGACAGGGGGCCCTACGAGCAGTACTTC. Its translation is CASSYQDRGPYEQYF.

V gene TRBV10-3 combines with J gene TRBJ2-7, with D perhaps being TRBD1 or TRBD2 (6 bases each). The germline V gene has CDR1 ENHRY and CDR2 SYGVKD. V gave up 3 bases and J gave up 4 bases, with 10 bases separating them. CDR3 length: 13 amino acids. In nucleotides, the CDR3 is TGTGCCATCAGTGAAACAGGGAGGTACGAGCAGTACTTC. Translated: CAISETGRYEQYF.

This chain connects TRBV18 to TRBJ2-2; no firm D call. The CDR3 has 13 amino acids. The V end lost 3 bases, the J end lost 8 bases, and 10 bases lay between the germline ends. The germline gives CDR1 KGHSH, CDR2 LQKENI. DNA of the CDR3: TGTGCCAGCTCACCTCTTGGACCAGGGGAGCTGTTTTTT. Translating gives CASSPLGPGELFF.

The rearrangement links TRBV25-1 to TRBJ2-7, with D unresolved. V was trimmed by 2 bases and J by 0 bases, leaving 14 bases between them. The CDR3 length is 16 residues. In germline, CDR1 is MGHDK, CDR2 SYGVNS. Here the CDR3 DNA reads TGTGCCAGCAGTGAAGTCACCAGGTCAGACTCCTACGAGCAGTACTTC. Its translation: CASSEVTRSDSYEQYF.

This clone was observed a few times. The CDR3 DNA reads as TGTGCCAGCAGTTACACTTTAGCCAAAAACATTCAGTACTTC. Translated, it gives CASSYTLAKNIQYF. The chain joins TRBV6-5 to TRBJ2-4, with D uncertain. This CDR3 comprises 14 residues. The germline V gene encodes CDR1 MNHEY and CDR2 SVGAGI. Trimming removed 2 bases from V and 0 bases from J, with 5 bases in between.

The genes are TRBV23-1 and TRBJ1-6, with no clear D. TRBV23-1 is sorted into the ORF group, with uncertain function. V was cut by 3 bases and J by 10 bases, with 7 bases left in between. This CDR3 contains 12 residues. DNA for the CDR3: TGCGCCAGCAGTCATCCGGGGTCACCCCTCCACTTT. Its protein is CASSHPGSPLHF.

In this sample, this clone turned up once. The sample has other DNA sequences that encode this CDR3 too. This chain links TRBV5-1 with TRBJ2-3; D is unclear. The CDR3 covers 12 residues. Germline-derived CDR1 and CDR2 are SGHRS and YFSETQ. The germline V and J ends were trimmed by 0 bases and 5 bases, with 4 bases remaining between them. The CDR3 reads CASSLGVDTQYF. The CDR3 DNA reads TGCGCCAGCAGCTTGGGAGTAGATACGCAGTATTTT.

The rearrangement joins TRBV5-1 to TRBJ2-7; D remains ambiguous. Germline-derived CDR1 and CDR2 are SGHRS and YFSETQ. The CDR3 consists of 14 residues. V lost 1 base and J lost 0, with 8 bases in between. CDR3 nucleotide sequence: TGCGCCAGCAGCTTGTCGGGTAGCTCCTACGAGCAGTACTTC. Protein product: CASSLSGSSYEQYF.

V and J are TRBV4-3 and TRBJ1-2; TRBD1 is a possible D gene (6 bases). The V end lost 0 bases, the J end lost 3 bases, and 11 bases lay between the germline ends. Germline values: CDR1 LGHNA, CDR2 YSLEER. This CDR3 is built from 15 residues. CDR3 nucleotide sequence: TGCGCCAGCAGCCAAGAATCACAGGGCCACTATGGCTACACCTTC. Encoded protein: CASSQESQGHYGYTF.

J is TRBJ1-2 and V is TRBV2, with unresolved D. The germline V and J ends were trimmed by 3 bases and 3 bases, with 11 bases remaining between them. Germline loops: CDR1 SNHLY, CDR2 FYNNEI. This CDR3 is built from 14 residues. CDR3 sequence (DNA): TGTGCCAGCAGTGACCACAGCCTTGACTATGGCTACACCTTC. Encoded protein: CASSDHSLDYGYTF.

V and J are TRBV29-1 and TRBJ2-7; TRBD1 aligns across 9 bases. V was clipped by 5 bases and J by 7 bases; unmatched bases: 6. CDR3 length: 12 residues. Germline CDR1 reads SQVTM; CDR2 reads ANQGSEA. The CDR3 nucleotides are TGCAGCGTTTTGGGACAGGGTGAAGAGCAGTACTTC. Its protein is CSVLGQGEEQYF.

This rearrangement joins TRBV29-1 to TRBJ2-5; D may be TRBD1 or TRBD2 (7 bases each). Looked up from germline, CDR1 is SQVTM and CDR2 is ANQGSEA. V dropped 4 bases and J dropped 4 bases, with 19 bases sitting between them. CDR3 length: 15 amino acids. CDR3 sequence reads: CSVAGGGGVTETQYF. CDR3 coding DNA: TGCAGCGTTGCAGGGGGAGGGGGCGTCACAGAGACCCAGTACTTC.

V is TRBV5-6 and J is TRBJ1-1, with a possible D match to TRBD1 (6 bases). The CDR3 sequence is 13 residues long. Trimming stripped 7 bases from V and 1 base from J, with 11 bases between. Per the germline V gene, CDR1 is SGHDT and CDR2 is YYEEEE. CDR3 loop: CASLEQGNTEAFF. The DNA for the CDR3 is TGTGCCAGCCTAGAACAGGGGAACACTGAAGCTTTCTTT.

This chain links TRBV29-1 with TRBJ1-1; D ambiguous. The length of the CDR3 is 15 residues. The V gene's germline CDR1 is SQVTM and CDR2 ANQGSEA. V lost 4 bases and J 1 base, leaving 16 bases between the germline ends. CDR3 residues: CSVGPRTDPNTEAFF. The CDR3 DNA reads TGCAGCGTTGGCCCTCGGACGGACCCGAACACTGAAGCTTTCTTT.

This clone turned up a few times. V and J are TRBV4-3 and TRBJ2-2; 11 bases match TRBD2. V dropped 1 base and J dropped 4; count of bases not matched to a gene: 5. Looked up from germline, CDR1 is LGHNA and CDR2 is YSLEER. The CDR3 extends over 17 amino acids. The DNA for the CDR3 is TGCGCCAGCAGCCAAGGGCTAGCGGGGGGCAGCACCGGGGAGCTGTTTTTT. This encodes CASSQGLAGGSTGELFF.